This TCR beta chain was documented in a study of radiation and T cells in renal cell carcinoma. The wider study: Nephrectomy followed 15 Gy stereotactic body radiation by 4 weeks.

The CDR3 spans 14 residues. Germline V gene data show CDR1 as SGDLS and CDR2 as YYNGEE. The V gene lost 4 bases and the J gene lost 0 bases, with 8 bases spanning the gap. As concerns this clone: Its antigen is undetermined.

Profiling relied on immunoSEQ multiplex PCR, and the TCRdb table lists in-frame clones only, not all of them. The sample holds some 150,000 clones, roughly 83% seen once. Findings and caveats of the study: No pretreatment tumor biopsies were available for baseline clonotypes.

Time point specified: baseline pretreatment blood. Regarding treatment: 15 Gy SBRT to primary tumor, nephrectomy 4 weeks later. After SBRT, blood was collected at 2 and 4 weeks, plus baseline. The origin of this receptor is a woman between 45 and 60 years old with renal cell carcinoma. Here the sequenced sample was blood, taken from a patient whose treatment included radiotherapy and nephrectomy. The rearrangement joins TRBV9 to TRBJ1-3; D ambiguous. The chain's CDR3 is CASSPVSSGNTIYF. For the CDR3, the DNA is TGTGCCAGCAGCCCCGTGTCCTCTGGAAACACCATATATTTT.